A single sample gave rise to the 15 T cell receptor beta chains below, sequenced in a study of blood T cells in healthy people across ages (dated by TCRdb to about 2015). To prepare the library, 5' RACE was applied. Sequenced using an Illumina HiSeq 2500. A second PCR of roughly 7 to 12 cycles was run with a J-beta primer mix and a sample-barcoded 5' primer. TCRdb cleaned the public reads at Q25 with fastp, built clones with MiXCR and kept in-frame beta chains. When rows share a CDR3 protein, they turn into one entry using the most common DNA and genes. This sample gives 550,000 to 650,000 distinct CDR3 sequences in total; roughly 31% of them show up just once. The ten biggest clones cover 15% to 18% of the sample. The sequenced sample consisted of blood. The source is a woman of 80 years or more in good health.

This clonotype was detected many times. A much larger clone differs from this one at a single base, so this may be a read error. V and J are TRBV7-6 and TRBJ2-7; 7 bases are shared with TRBD1. V gave up 0 bases and J gave up 7 bases; unmatched junction bases: 15. The CDR3 extends over 17 amino acids. From germline, CDR1 is SGHVS and CDR2 FNYEAQ. The CDR3 nucleotides are TGTGCCAGCAGCTTAGCGCTACGGGACAGCGATTACAATGAGCAGTACTTC. Amino acids: CASSLALRDSDYNEQYF.

V is TRBV4-3 and J is TRBJ1-3, with D perhaps matching TRBD1 (5 bases). The V gene lost 4 bases and the J gene lost 0 bases, with 16 bases spanning the gap. The CDR3 is 17 residues long. The germline CDR1 and CDR2 sequences are LGHNA and YSLEER. CDR3 DNA sequence: TGCGCCAGCAGCCCAGAACGGGGCAGAAGCTCTGGAAACACCATATATTTT. Its protein product is CASSPERGRSSGNTIYF.

In its sample, this clonotype was seen once. This sequence joins TRBV19 and TRBJ2-4, with D perhaps TRBD1 (5 bases). The CDR3 spans 15 residues. Germline V gene data show CDR1 as LNHDA and CDR2 as SQIVND (reference sequence). V lost 6 bases, J lost 6 bases, and 18 bases lay in between. The CDR3 nucleotides are TGTGCCAGTAGCCAAAACGGGCAGGGATTAAACATTCAGTACTTC. Its translation: CASSQNGQGLNIQYF.

A few counts support this clonotype. A read error may be the cause here, since a much bigger clone is one base away. The chain uses TRBV6-1 and TRBJ2-1; 8 nucleotides match TRBD1. With the DNA end fitting TRBJ2-7 better, the J assignment may be wrong. Germline CDR1 reads MNHNS; CDR2 reads SASEGT. The CDR3 consists of 16 residues. The CDR3 region has the DNA TGTGCCAGCAGTCCAAGGACAGGGCCGACCTACAATGAGCAGTACTTC. It encodes CASSPRTGPTYNEQYF.

This clonotype was counted many times. The rearrangement joins TRBV5-1 to TRBJ2-7, with a possible D match to TRBD1 (6 bases). V dropped 1 base and J dropped 5 bases, with 13 bases sitting between them. Germline V lookup: CDR1 SGHRS, CDR2 YFSETQ. CDR3 length: 14 residues. CDR3 in DNA: TGCGCCAGCAGCTTGCTACAGGGTACCCACGAGCAGTACTTC. Encoded protein: CASSLLQGTHEQYF.

This clonotype was seen at least ten times. CDR3 DNA sequence: TGCGCCAGCAGCTTGGAAGGCCGTCCGGATCAGCCCCAGCATTTT. Amino acid sequence: CASSLEGRPDQPQHF. The chain employs TRBV5-1 and TRBJ1-5; D gene uncertain. Looked up from germline, CDR1 is SGHRS and CDR2 is YFSETQ. The CDR3 length is 15 residues. With 0 bases removed from V and 5 bases from J, the gap between germline ends came to 12 bases.

This clonotype was seen many times. The chain has TRBV6-5 and TRBJ1-2; TRBD1 is a possible D gene (5 bases). The CDR3 consists of 12 residues. Trimming took off 3 bases at V and 7 bases at J, with 9 bases between the two ends. From germline, CDR1 is MNHEY and CDR2 SVGAGI. The CDR3 DNA sequence: TGTGCCAGCAGTTATAGGGGTGGTGGCTACACCTTC. Its translation: CASSYRGGGYTF.

The sample holds many counts of this clonotype. The chain carries TRBV12-3 or TRBV12-4 and TRBJ2-7, with 10 bases matching TRBD2. The CDR3 has 15 amino acids. V trimming: 5 bases; J trimming: 3 bases; junction bases outside the gene matches: 7. In nucleotides, the CDR3 is TGTGCCAGCAGTAACCTAGCGGGGGCCTTCTACGAGCAGTACTTC. Translation: CASSNLAGAFYEQYF.

The sample holds many counts of this clonotype. The J gene is TRBJ2-7, the V gene TRBV27, with D tentatively TRBD2 (6 bases). The CDR3 totals 14 residues. The ends were cut back, 0 bases at V and 2 bases at J, with 8 bases in the middle. The germline CDR1 and CDR2 sequences are MNHEY and SMNVEV (reference sequence). The CDR3 spells CASSLSEGTYEQYF. The CDR3 region has the DNA TGTGCCAGCAGTTTATCGGAGGGCACCTACGAGCAGTACTTC.

CDR3 nucleotides: TGTGCCTGGAGTGATCAAGCGGGGGGCCGCTCCTACGAGCAGTACTTC. Amino acid sequence: CAWSDQAGGRSYEQYF. V gene TRBV30 combines with J gene TRBJ2-7, with TRBD2 matching 9 bases. The trim removed 1 base at V and 0 bases at J, leaving 7 bases unmatched. Germline V gene sequence: CDR1 GTSNPN, CDR2 SVGIG (reference sequence). This CDR3 is 16 amino acids long.

This clonotype has just a few counts. Being one base from a much bigger clone, this may be a read error. The V gene is TRBV20-1, the J gene TRBJ2-1; TRBD2 matches 8 bases. Germline lookup yields CDR1 DFQATT and CDR2 SNEGSKA (reference sequence). The junction had 7 bases not matched to a gene; V was cut back by 2 bases and J by 7 bases. The CDR3 runs 14 residues. The CDR3 sequence: CSARLSGEVNEQFF. The DNA of the CDR3 is TGCAGTGCTAGACTTAGCGGGGAGGTGAATGAGCAGTTCTTC.

This clonotype was counted at least ten times. The chain combines TRBV20-1 with TRBJ1-5; 8 nucleotides align to TRBD1. Losses at the gene ends were 0 bases for V and 2 bases for J; bases not matched to a gene: 6. Germline values: CDR1 DFQATT, CDR2 SNEGSKA (reference sequence). The CDR3 is 16 residues long. The CDR3 protein is CSARDPADRGNQPQHF. CDR3 DNA sequence: TGCAGTGCTAGAGATCCCGCGGACAGGGGCAATCAGCCCCAGCATTTT.

Concerning this clonotype itself: At one end the junction does not follow the germline gene, possibly because of a read error. The chain links TRBV4-2 to TRBJ2-7, with 7 bases fitting TRBD1. From germline, CDR1 is LGHNA and CDR2 YNFKEQ. There are 15 residues in the CDR3. The chain's CDR3 is CASSQVTGSSYEQDF. The CDR3 coding sequence is TGTGCCAGCAGCCAAGTGACAGGGAGCTCCTACGAGCAGGACTTC.

This clonotype was seen ten or more times. J is TRBJ2-5 and V is TRBV7-6; 7 bases are shared with TRBD2. Germline trimming cut 0 bases from V and 5 bases from J; bases unmatched to any gene: 6. CDR1 SGHVS and CDR2 FNYEAQ come from the germline V gene. The CDR3 consists of 15 residues. CDR3 loop: CASSLALGSGETQYF. The DNA for the CDR3 is TGTGCCAGCAGCTTAGCGCTGGGTAGCGGGGAGACCCAGTACTTC.

Only a few counts were recorded for this clonotype. This sequence joins TRBV14 and TRBJ1-6; a weak D match, TRBD1 (5 bases). The V gene lost 0 bases and the J gene lost 10 bases, with 16 bases spanning the gap. Germline loops: CDR1 SGHDN, CDR2 FVKESK. The CDR3 loop spans 16 amino acids. The CDR3 bases are TGTGCCAGCAGCCAAGATTGGTACAGGAGGAGGTCACCCCTCCACTTT. Its protein is CASSQDWYRRRSPLHF. Full variable domain (remainder filled in from reference TRBV14 and TRBJ1-6): EAGVTQFPSHSVIEKGQTVTLRCDPISGHDNLYWYRRVMGKEIKFLLHFVKESKQDESGMPNNRFLAERTGGTYSTLKVQPAELEDSGVYFCASSQDWYRRRSPLHFGNGTRLTVT.